A single T cell receptor (beta chain) is shown here with its context. This clone has a single count. Its specific antigen is unknown. No base qualities exist here, and no much larger clone lies one base off it. Using the deep immunoSEQ assay, multiplex PCR amplified TCR CDR3 regions from genomic DNA. Extracted genomic DNA from each cell subset was distributed evenly across all wells of several immunoSEQ 96-well plates, and each plate was treated as a replicate. For sorted subsets, each replicate PCR was loaded with 200 ng genomic DNA, equivalent to about 30,000 T cell genomes. The purified libraries were quantified using a Qubit 3.0 fluorometer, sized with a Bioanalyzer 2100, and then quantified again using the KAPA Library Quantification kit. Every immunoSEQ 96-well plate was sequenced on a separate single-read 150-cycle Illumina NextSeq 550 flow cell. The authors' analysis ran thus. The immunoSEQ output contained only junctional sequences without quality scores, so filtering could not match that applied to full-length reads. To assign V/J genes and CDR3, sequences were annotated using PyIR, a Python wrapper for IgBLAST v1.9, with IMGT germline references. Reads were removed for weak V/J assignments (E-value above 1e-6), missing CDR3, stop codons, out-of-frame junctions, or ambiguous translated residues. V3J clonotypes were defined as sequences sharing the same inferred V gene, J gene, and CDR3 amino acid sequence. To compute the percentage overlap between repertoires, the number of shared unique clonotypes was divided by the size of the smaller repertoire. RTK rarefaction, the Chao1 estimator, and Recon v2.1 estimates of unobserved clonotypes were used to assess repertoire richness. For all TCRbeta clonotypes obtained by the gDNA method from a few donors, generation probabilities were computed with OLGA. Held by TCRdb, this immuneACCESS table contains in-frame sequences only and omits some clones. Under half of the omission traces to an unresolved V gene where checked; the cause of the rest is unknown. The V and J calls and clone size were taken over from that table, and D and trimming were inferred from the DNA. This sample has 850,000 to 1,200,000 clones in its table, and approximately 70% of those were observed once. About 1.5% of the sample is in the top ten clones.

The sample is drawn from a study of shared clonotypes between healthy human individuals (TCRdb year 2020). Regarding the study in general: The cohort comprised a couple of women and a few men aged 18 to 49 years. To estimate repertoire size and how much clonotype sharing occurs between individuals, the study deeply sequenced the blood TCR repertoires of several healthy adults. Between about 0.9 and 10 billion PBMCs per donor were obtained by leukapheresis. For each donor, three plates each were used for CD4 naive and CD4 memory, two plates were used for CD8 naive, and one plate was used for CD8 memory. To increase sequencing depth and limit assay-specific biases, TCR repertoire library preparation and sequencing were carried out by different laboratories using diverse techniques. Here is what the overall study found, with its caveats: Larger estimated clonotype richness was generally found for naive subsets than for memory subsets. Sampling was restricted to blood, and TCR repertoires in tissues likely differ from the TCR repertoires found in blood. The small number of donors limited the genetic and exposure-history diversity represented. Compared with non-shared clonotypes, clonotypes shared by all four sorted-subset donors had higher generation probabilities. Even with the large sequencing depth, rarefaction of the sorted-subset datasets indicated that sequencing was incomplete. Pairwise subsampling led to the expectation that sequencing depth would affect the degree of clonotype sharing among donors. About 5% of naive CD4, 3.5% of naive CD8, about 2.4% of memory CD4, and about 0.4% of memory CD8 clonotypes were shared across several donors.

The donors were healthy, HIV-negative adults who had no recently reported acute infections or vaccinations. Every donor was a Caucasian adult living in Nashville, Tennessee, USA. Magnetic negative selection was used to enrich CD4+ T cells, after which naive cells were positively selected on CD45RA and the negative fraction became the memory subset. After blood collection by leukapheresis, PBMCs were isolated using Ficoll-Histopaque density gradient centrifugation and then cryopreserved in the vapor phase of liquid nitrogen. Analytical flow cytometry was used to check the purity and quantity of each magnetically sorted T cell population. Genomic DNA was isolated from each sorted fraction and quantified by UV absorbance on a Nanodrop 2000c. The CDR3 numbers 13 residues from cysteine through phenylalanine. The sequence is cut down to CDR3 DNA, 39 bases in frame from base 1. At the junction V is shortened by 7 bases and J by 5 bases; bases outside the gene matches: 7. CDR1 and CDR2, per the germline V gene (reference sequence), are LNHDA and SQIVND.

The sequence links TRBV19 to TRBJ1-2, and 7 junctional nucleotides match TRBD1. The receptor was derived from a man aged 18 to 29 in good health. Sequenced sample: memory CD4+ T cells sorted from blood. What the cell subset or site label conveys for this sample: CD45RA-negative fraction. This receptor carries the CDR3 CASNDRAIYGYTF. The base sequence is TGTGCCAGTAATGACAGGGCCATTTATGGCTACACCTTC.